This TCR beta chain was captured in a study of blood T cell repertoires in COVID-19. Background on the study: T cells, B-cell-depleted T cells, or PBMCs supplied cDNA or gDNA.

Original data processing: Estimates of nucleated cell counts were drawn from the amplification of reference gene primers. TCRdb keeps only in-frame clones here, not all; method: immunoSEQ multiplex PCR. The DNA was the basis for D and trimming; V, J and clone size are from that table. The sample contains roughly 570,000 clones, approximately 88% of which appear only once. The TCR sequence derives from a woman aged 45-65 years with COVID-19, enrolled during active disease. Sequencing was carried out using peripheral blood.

The CDR3 DNA is TGTGCCAGCAGCCCAGGACTTGTACGAGCAGATACGCAGTATTTT. It codes for CASSPGLVRADTQYF. This chain links TRBV7-3 with TRBJ2-3; D possibly corresponds to TRBD2 (5 bases). V dropped 5 bases and J dropped 4 bases, with 16 bases sitting between them. Germline CDR1 SGHTA, CDR2 FQGTGA. The length of the CDR3 is 15 residues. Together with reference TRBV7-3 and TRBJ2-3, the CDR3 gives the full variable domain: GAGVSQTPSNKVTEKGKYVELRCDPISGHTALYWYRQSLGQGPEFLIYFQGTGAADDSGLPNDRFFAVRPEGSVSTLKIQRTERGDSAVYLCASSPGLVRADTQYFGPGTRLTVL.